Listed below are T cell receptor beta chains from one sample, sequenced in a study of OX40 agonist ivuxolimab in advanced cancers. Profiled with immunoSEQ multiplex PCR; TCRdb holds only in-frame clones, not every one. This table holds roughly 79,000 clones, approximately 81% found once. The specimen comprised CD4+ or CD8+ T cells sorted from blood, sampled in a trial of the OX40 agonist ivuxolimab. The receptors were gathered from an adult with an advanced solid tumor such as melanoma, head and neck, liver or kidney cancer. Both conserved end residues are part of each CDR3. The order of the fields is clone size, V gene, CDR3 length, D gene, J gene, CDR3 protein, CDR3 DNA. The D gene is left open where the match is weak. Clone size is not always given. Where it is, it says once, few, many or a class for expanded clones.

size: -
V: TRBV9
length: 11
D: -
J: TRBJ1-2
CDR3: CASSVENGYTF
DNA: TGTGCCAGCAGCGTAGAAAATGGCTACACCTTC

size: -
V: TRBV6-5
length: 13
D: -
J: TRBJ1-2
CDR3: CASRPDRSYGYTF
DNA: TGTGCCAGCAGACCAGACAGGTCGTATGGCTACACCTTC

size: -
V: TRBV10-2
length: 14
D: -
J: TRBJ1-5
CDR3: CASSLGGSNQPQHF
DNA: TGCGCCAGCAGCTTGGGGGGAAGCAATCAGCCCCAGCATTTT

size: -
V: TRBV28
length: 14
D: -
J: TRBJ2-1
CDR3: CASSPGHSYNEQFF
DNA: TGTGCCAGCAGCCCGGGACACAGCTACAATGAGCAGTTCTTC

size: -
V: TRBV11-2
length: 15
D: -
J: TRBJ2-3
CDR3: CASSLPWGLGDTQYF
DNA: TGTGCCAGCAGCCTACCTTGGGGGCTGGGAGATACGCAGTATTTT

size: many
V: TRBV10-1
length: 14
D: -
J: TRBJ1-1
CDR3: CASFHGGEKTEAFF
DNA: TGCGCCAGCTTCCACGGGGGGGAGAAGACTGAAGCTTTCTTT

size: -
V: TRBV5-6
length: 13
D: TRBD1
J: TRBJ2-7
CDR3: CASSRQGSYEQYF
DNA: TGTGCCAGCAGCCGACAGGGGTCCTACGAGCAGTACTTC

size: -
V: TRBV18
length: 16
D: -
J: TRBJ2-4
CDR3: CASSPPDRGVQNIQYF
DNA: TGTGCCAGCTCACCACCAGACAGAGGGGTTCAAAACATTCAGTACTTC

size: -
V: TRBV11-1
length: 14
D: -
J: TRBJ2-2
CDR3: CASSRTRPPGELFF
DNA: TGTGCCAGCAGCCGAACTAGGCCACCGGGGGAGCTGTTTTTT

size: -
V: TRBV6-1
length: 12
D: -
J: TRBJ2-1
CDR3: CASSSRYNEQFF
DNA: TGTGCCAGCAGTAGCCGCTACAATGAGCAGTTCTTC

size: -
V: TRBV4-1
length: 13
D: -
J: TRBJ1-1
CDR3: CASSQGYGGEAFF
DNA: TGCGCCAGCAGCCAAGGGTATGGTGGGGAAGCTTTCTTT

size: -
V: TRBV7-7
length: 13
D: -
J: TRBJ2-7
CDR3: CASSLFQGYEQYF
DNA: TGTGCTAGCAGCTTATTTCAGGGCTACGAGCAGTACTTC

size: -
V: TRBV29-1
length: 12
D: TRBD1
J: TRBJ1-2
CDR3: CSVVGQGYGYTF
DNA: TGCAGCGTTGTGGGACAGGGCTATGGCTACACCTTC

size: -
V: TRBV27
length: 14
D: TRBD1
J: TRBJ2-7
CDR3: CASSFDRGAYEQYF
DNA: TGTGCCAGCAGCTTTGACAGGGGGGCCTACGAGCAGTACTTC

size: -
V: TRBV7-9
length: 14
D: -
J: TRBJ1-5
CDR3: CASSPTGANQPQHF
DNA: TGTGCCAGCAGTCCGACAGGAGCTAATCAGCCCCAGCATTTT

size: -
V: TRBV25-1
length: 12
D: -
J: TRBJ1-4
CDR3: CASSELGPGLFF
DNA: TGTGCCAGCAGTGAACTCGGCCCCGGACTGTTTTTT

size: few
V: TRBV29-1
length: 12
D: -
J: TRBJ1-1
CDR3: CSVEGDRTEAFF
DNA: TGCAGCGTTGAGGGGGATAGGACTGAAGCTTTCTTT

size: -
V: TRBV29-1
length: 12
D: -
J: TRBJ1-4
CDR3: CSVADQNEKLFF
DNA: TGCAGCGTTGCCGACCAAAATGAAAAACTGTTTTTT

size: once
V: TRBV19
length: 15
D: TRBD2
J: TRBJ2-7
CDR3: CASSIGTSGSYEQYF
DNA: TGTGCCAGTAGTATAGGGACTAGCGGGAGCTACGAGCAGTACTTC

size: -
V: TRBV5-1
length: 16
D: -
J: TRBJ1-1
CDR3: CASSLAAPRPNTEAFF
DNA: TGCGCCAGCAGCTTGGCCGCGCCAAGACCGAACACTGAAGCTTTCTTT

size: -
V: TRBV6-1
length: 13
D: -
J: TRBJ2-7
CDR3: CASSEIVGREQYF
DNA: TGTGCCAGCAGTGAAATTGTGGGCCGGGAGCAGTACTTC

size: -
V: TRBV6-1
length: 13
D: -
J: TRBJ1-1
CDR3: CASSEGVNTEAFF
DNA: TGTGCCAGCAGTGAAGGGGTGAACACTGAAGCTTTCTTT

size: few
V: TRBV6-5
length: 12
D: -
J: TRBJ2-5
CDR3: CASSRQSETQYF
DNA: TGTGCCAGCAGCCGACAGTCGGAGACCCAGTACTTC

size: -
V: TRBV11-2
length: 15
D: -
J: TRBJ1-1
CDR3: CASSLREGQGTEAFF
DNA: TGTGCCAGCAGCTTAAGGGAGGGCCAGGGCACTGAAGCTTTCTTT

size: few
V: TRBV6-5
length: 14
D: -
J: TRBJ2-7
CDR3: CASSYSIRGTRQYF
DNA: TGTGCCAGCAGTTACTCGATCCGGGGGACTCGGCAGTACTTC

size: -
V: TRBV18
length: 15
D: -
J: TRBJ2-3
CDR3: CASSPQGRGTDTQYF
DNA: TGTGCCAGCTCACCACAGGGGAGAGGGACAGATACGCAGTATTTT

size: -
V: TRBV29-1
length: 11
D: -
J: TRBJ2-1
CDR3: CSVGPYNEQFF
DNA: TGCAGCGTAGGACCATACAATGAGCAGTTCTTC

size: -
V: TRBV10-2
length: 14
D: -
J: TRBJ1-1
CDR3: CASSEGRGNTEAFF
DNA: TGCGCCAGCAGTGAGGGGCGAGGTAACACTGAAGCTTTCTTT

size: -
V: TRBV6-1
length: 15
D: TRBD2
J: TRBJ2-1
CDR3: CASSIAGAAYNEQFF
DNA: TGTGCCAGCAGTATAGCGGGAGCAGCCTACAATGAGCAGTTCTTC

size: -
V: TRBV19
length: 14
D: -
J: TRBJ2-3
CDR3: CASSISGITDTQYF
DNA: TGTGCCAGTAGTATATCGGGTATCACAGATACGCAGTATTTT

size: -
V: TRBV19
length: 15
D: -
J: TRBJ1-2
CDR3: CASSITPDSWAGYTF
DNA: TGTGCCAGTAGTATCACCCCCGACAGTTGGGCTGGCTACACCTTC